These 11 T cell receptor beta chains originate from one sample sequenced in a study of CD8 T cells in ankylosing spondylitis. The antigens for these receptors are not known. TCRdb re-called the 5' RACE reads through MiXCR, storing one row per CDR3 protein. The table lists fewer than 400,000 distinct CDR3 sequences, approximately 20% of them singletons. Regarding the study as a whole: It appeared that ankylosing spondylitis blood was characterized by a TCR beta motif of eight highly homologous variants.

Sequenced sample: blood, either unsorted or a sorted T cell fraction (not recorded which). The receptors derive from a male donor with ankylosing spondylitis.

Written as DNA, the CDR3 is TGCGCCAGCAGCCAAGACGGAGGCACAGATACGCAGTATTTT. Its protein product is CASSQDGGTDTQYF. The chain employs TRBV4-1 and TRBJ2-3; D is ambiguous. Trimming stripped 0 bases from V and 1 base from J, with 5 bases between. The germline CDR1 and CDR2 sequences are MGHRA and YSYEKL. This CDR3 spans 14 amino acids.

There are many counts of this clonotype. The chain combines TRBV7-8 with TRBJ2-1; 8 bases line up with TRBD2. The germline gives CDR1 SGHVS, CDR2 FQNEAQ. J lost 10 bases, V lost 2 bases, and 10 bases had no gene match. The CDR3 sequence is 15 residues long. This CDR3 reads CASSLTGLAAGEQFF. CDR3 sequence (DNA): TGTGCCAGCAGCTTAACCGGACTAGCCGCCGGCGAGCAGTTCTTC. The variable domain in full, completed from reference TRBV7-8 and TRBJ2-1, reads GAGVSQSPRYKVAKRGQDVALRCDPISGHVSLFWYQQALGQGPEFLTYFQNEAQLDKSGLPSDRFFAERPEGSVSTLKIQRTQQEDSAVYLCASSLTGLAAGEQFFGPGTRLTVL.

The V call is TRBV21-1, the J call TRBJ2-3; the listed D gene, TRBD2, was not tested against the DNA. TRBV21-1 is shown as a pseudogene. The CDR3 has 16 amino acids. Here the CDR3 reads CASSKGKGTLVDTQYF. CDR3 DNA: TGTGCCAGCAGCAAAGGGAAGGGGACTTTGGTAGATACGCAGTATTTT.

This chain links TRBV10-3 with TRBJ2-7; maybe TRBD2 (5 bases). The CDR3 runs to 14 residues. CDR1 ENHRY and CDR2 SYGVKD come from the germline V gene. V lost 4 bases to trimming and J lost 2 bases, with 12 bases between them. In DNA, the CDR3 is TGTGCCATCAGTGCCGGGGTATTTACCTACGAGCAGTACTTC. Translation: CAISAGVFTYEQYF.

This clonotype was picked up many times. This sequence joins TRBV2 and TRBJ2-3; a weak D match, TRBD1 (9 bases). CDR1 is SNHLY and CDR2 is FYNNEI in the germline V gene. This CDR3 is built from 22 residues. Trimming pared 4 bases from V and 2 bases from J, leaving 34 bases between. The CDR3 here is CASSVPGQGRESGSPLTDTQYF. In nucleotides, the CDR3 is TGTGCCAGCAGTGTCCCGGGACAGGGCCGGGAAAGCGGGAGTCCCCTCACAGATACGCAGTATTTT.

V is TRBV30 and J is TRBJ2-7; D is tentatively TRBD1 or TRBD2 (5 bases each). This CDR3 is built from 14 residues. V was cut by 2 bases and J by 3 bases, with 14 bases left in between. Germline-derived CDR1 and CDR2 are GTSNPN and SVGIG (reference sequence). The CDR3 reads CAWSLGDRGYEQYF. The CDR3 DNA reads as TGTGCCTGGAGTCTGGGGGACCGGGGCTACGAGCAGTACTTC.

This clonotype was detected a few times. This chain connects TRBV27 to TRBJ1-6; D gene uncertain. This CDR3 contains 16 residues. Germline CDR1 reads MNHEY; CDR2 reads SMNVEV (reference sequence). V was clipped by 0 bases and J by 7 bases, with 13 bases between them. The CDR3 DNA sequence: TGTGCCAGCAGTTTATCGCTTCCGGGTCTGAATTCACCCCTCCACTTT. Encoded protein: CASSLSLPGLNSPLHF.

This clonotype was picked up a small number of times. V gene TRBV19 combines with J gene TRBJ2-3; D is unclear. Germline V gene sequence: CDR1 LNHDA, CDR2 SQIVND (reference sequence). V was shortened by 7 bases and J by 6 bases, with 8 bases between the two germline ends. The CDR3 totals 11 residues. Here the CDR3 reads CASMQGDTQYF. The CDR3 coding sequence is TGTGCCAGTATGCAAGGCGATACGCAGTATTTT.

There are a few counts of this clonotype. The V gene is TRBV28, the J gene TRBJ2-1, with TRBD2 matching over 7 bases. Per germline, CDR1 MDHEN and CDR2 SYDVKM. CDR3 length: 16 residues. V lost 6 bases and J lost 3; bases outside the gene matches: 11. Here the CDR3 DNA reads TGTGCCAGCAGCTTTGGTACACGGGACTACTACAATGAGCAGTTCTTC. Protein sequence: CASSFGTRDYYNEQFF.

This clonotype was seen more than once but under ten times. The J gene is TRBJ1-5, the V gene TRBV7-2; no reliable D call. The CDR3 is 13 residues long. Germline values: CDR1 SGHTA, CDR2 FQGNSA. Trimming took 1 base from V and 7 from J, leaving 8 bases between them. In nucleotides, the CDR3 is TGTGCCAGCAGCTTAGGAGGGCAACAGCCCCAGCATTTT. It translates to CASSLGGQQPQHF.

J is TRBJ2-7 and V is TRBV10-3; TRBD2 matches at 9 bases. Germline CDR1 and CDR2: ENHRY and SYGVKD. There are 15 residues in the CDR3. V lost 4 bases to trimming and J lost 2 bases; unmatched junction nucleotides: 6. The CDR3, as DNA: TGTGCCATCAGTGGTAGCGGGAGACTGACCTACGAGCAGTACTTC. Residues: CAISGSGRLTYEQYF.